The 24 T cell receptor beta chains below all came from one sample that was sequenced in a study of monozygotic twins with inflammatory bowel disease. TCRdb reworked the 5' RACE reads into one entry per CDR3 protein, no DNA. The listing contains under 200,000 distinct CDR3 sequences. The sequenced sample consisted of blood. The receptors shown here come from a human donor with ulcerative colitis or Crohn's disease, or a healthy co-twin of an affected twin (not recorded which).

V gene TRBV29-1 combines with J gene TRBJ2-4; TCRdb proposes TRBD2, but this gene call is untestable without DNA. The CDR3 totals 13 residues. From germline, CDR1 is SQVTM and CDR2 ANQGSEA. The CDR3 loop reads CSAGLAGINMQYF.

The CDR3 loop reads CASSLQRDTQYF. The chain has TRBV7-8 and TRBJ2-3; TCRdb names TRBD2, which stays unverified in the absence of DNA. The length of the CDR3 is 12 residues. Germline V gives CDR1 SGHVS, CDR2 FQNEAQ.

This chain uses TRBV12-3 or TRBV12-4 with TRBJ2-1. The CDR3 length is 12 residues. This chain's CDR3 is CASSLASWEQFF.

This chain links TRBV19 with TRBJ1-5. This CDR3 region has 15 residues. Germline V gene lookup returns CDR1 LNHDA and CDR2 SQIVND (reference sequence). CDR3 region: CASSIGGWPNQPQHF.

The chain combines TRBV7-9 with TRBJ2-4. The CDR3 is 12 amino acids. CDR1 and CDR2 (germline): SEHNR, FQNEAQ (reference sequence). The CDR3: CASSLRDNIQYF.

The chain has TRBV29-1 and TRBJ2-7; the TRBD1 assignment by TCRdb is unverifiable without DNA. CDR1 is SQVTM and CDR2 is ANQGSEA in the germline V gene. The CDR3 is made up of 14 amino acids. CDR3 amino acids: CSGAGTGASYEQYF.

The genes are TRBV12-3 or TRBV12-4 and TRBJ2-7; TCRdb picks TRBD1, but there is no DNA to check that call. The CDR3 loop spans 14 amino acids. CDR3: CASSLLPRRYEQYF.

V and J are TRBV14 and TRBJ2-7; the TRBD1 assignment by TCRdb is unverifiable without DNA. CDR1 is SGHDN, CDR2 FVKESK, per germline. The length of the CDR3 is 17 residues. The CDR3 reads CASSQASGTGYTYEQYF.

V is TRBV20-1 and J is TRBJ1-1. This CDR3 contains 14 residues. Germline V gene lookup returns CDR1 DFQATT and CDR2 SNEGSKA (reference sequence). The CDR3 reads CSASMGSMNTEAFF.

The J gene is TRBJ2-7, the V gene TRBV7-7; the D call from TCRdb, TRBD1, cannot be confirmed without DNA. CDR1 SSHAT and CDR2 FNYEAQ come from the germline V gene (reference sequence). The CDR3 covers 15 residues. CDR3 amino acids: CASSPGTGIGYEQYF. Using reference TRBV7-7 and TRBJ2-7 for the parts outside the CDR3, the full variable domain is GAGVSQSPRYKVTKRGQDVTLRCDPISSHATLYWYQQALGQGPEFLTYFNYEAQPDKSGLPSDRFSAERPEGSISTLTIQRTEQRDSAMYRCASSPGTGIGYEQYFGPGTRLTVT.

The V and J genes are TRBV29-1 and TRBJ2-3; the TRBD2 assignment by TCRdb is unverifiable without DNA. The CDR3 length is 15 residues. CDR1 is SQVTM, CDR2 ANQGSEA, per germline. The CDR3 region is CSVVGTSDDTDTQYF.

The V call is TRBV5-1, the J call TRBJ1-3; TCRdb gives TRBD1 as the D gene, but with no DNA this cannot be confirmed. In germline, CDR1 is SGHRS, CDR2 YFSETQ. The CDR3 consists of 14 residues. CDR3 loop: CASSLEAGENTIYF.

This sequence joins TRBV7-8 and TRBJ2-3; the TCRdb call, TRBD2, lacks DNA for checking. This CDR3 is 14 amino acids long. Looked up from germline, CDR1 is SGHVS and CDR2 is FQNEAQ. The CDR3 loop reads CASSSSGETDTQYF.

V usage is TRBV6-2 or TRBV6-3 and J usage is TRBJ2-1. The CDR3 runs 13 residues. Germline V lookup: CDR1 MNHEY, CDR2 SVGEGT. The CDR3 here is CASSYGAHNEQFF.

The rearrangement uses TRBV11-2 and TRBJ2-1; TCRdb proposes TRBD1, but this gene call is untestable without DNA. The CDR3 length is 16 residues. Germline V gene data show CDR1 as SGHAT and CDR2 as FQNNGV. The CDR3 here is CASSYRTGSSYNEQFF.

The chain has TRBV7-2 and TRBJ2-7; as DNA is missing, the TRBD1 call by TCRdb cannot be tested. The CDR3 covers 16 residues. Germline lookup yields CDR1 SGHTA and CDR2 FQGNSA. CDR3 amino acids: CASSLGAGQDSYEQYF.

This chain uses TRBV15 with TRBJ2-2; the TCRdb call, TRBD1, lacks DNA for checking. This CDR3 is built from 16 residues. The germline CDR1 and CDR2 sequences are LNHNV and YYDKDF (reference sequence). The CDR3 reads CATSRAGTGNTGELFF.

CDR3 residues: CASSLEGQGTYNNEQFF. The V gene is TRBV5-6, the J gene TRBJ2-1; TCRdb's D gene call, TRBD1, goes unchecked for lack of DNA. Per germline, CDR1 SGHDT and CDR2 YYEEEE. The CDR3 is 17 residues long.

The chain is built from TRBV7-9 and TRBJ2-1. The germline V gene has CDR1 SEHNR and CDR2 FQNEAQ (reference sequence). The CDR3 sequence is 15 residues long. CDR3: CASSLAREGYNEQFF.

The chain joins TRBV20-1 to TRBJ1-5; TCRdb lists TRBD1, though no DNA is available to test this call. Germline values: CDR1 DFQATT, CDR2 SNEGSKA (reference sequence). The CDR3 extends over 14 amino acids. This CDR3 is CSARRQGADQPQHF.

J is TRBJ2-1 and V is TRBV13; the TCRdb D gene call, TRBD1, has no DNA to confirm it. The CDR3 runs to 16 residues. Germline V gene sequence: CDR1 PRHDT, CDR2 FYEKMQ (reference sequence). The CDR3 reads CASSAPRGGSYNEQFF.

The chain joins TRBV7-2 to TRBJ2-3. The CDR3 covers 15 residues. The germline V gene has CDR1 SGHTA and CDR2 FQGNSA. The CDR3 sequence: CASSTSGWSTDTQYF. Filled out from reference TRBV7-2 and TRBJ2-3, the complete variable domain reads GAGVSQSPSNKVTEKGKDVELRCDPISGHTALYWYRQSLGQGLEFLIYFQGNSAPDKSGLPSDRFSAERTGGSVSTLTIQRTQQEDSAVYLCASSTSGWSTDTQYFGPGTRLTVL.

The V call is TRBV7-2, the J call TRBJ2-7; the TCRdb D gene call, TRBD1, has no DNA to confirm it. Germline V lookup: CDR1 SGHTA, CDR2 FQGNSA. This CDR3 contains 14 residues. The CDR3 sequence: CASSLAADTYEQYF.

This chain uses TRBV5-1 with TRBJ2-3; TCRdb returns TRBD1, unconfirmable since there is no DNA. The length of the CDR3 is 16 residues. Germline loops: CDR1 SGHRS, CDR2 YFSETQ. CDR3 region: CASSLRGTGGLDTQYF.